This T cell receptor beta chain was sequenced in a study of CD8+ T cells in alopecia areata. This clone was counted at least ten times. The antigen remains undetermined. Treatment of the sample: oral pan-JAK inhibitor, 5-10 mg twice daily. Punch biopsies of lesional scalp, plus peripheral blood, were taken from alopecia areata patients. Study-wide points: Scalp samples also yield sequences from resident alphabeta T cells of normal skin. Greater clonality was observed in lesional scalp samples, especially alopecia totalis/universalis, versus normal scalp. In scalp and blood during tofacitinib, many expanded lesional clones persisted.

Sequencing templates came from extracted RNA that was reverse transcribed into cDNA. Data came from immunoSEQ multiplex PCR; TCRdb stores just in-frame clones and leaves some out. The sample lists 70,000 or so clones; approximately 30% were seen once. The CDR3 loop spans 15 amino acids. Trimming removed 5 bases from V and 2 bases from J, with 13 bases in between. From germline, CDR1 is SGHDN and CDR2 FVKESK. V usage is TRBV14 and J usage is TRBJ2-1; perhaps D is TRBD1 or TRBD2 (5 bases each). This TCR was sampled from a human donor with alopecia areata. The sequencing here drew on CD8+ T cells sorted from blood, taken at week 4, from a patient treated with tofacitinib. Here the CDR3 reads CASSGGPAAYNEQFF. The CDR3 region has the DNA TGTGCCAGCAGCGGGGGACCCGCCGCCTACAATGAGCAGTTCTTC.